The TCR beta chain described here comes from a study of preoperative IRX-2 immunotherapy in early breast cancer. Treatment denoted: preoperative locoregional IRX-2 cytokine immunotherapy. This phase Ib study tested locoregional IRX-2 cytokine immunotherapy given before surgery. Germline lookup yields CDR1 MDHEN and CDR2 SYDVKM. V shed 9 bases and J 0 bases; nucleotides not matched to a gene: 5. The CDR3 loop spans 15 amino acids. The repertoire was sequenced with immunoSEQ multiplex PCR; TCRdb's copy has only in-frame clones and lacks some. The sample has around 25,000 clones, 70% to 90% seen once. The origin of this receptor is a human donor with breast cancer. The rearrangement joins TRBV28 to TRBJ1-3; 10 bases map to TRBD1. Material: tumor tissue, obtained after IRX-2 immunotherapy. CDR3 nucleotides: TGTGCCAGTTTGACAGGGGGCGGCTCTGGAAACACCATATATTTT. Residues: CASLTGGGSGNTIYF.